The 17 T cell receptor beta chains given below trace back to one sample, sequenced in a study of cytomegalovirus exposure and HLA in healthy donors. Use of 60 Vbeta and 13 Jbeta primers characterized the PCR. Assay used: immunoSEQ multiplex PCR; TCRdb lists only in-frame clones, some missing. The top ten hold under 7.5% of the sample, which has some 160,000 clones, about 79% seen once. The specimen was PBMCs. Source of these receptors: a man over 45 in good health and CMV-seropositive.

CDR3 nucleotide sequence: TGTGCCAGCAGTAAATTGGGGGGGGCGGGGTACCAAGAGACCCAGTACTTC. Protein product: CASSKLGGAGYQETQYF. The chain is built from TRBV27 and TRBJ2-5; D is perhaps TRBD2 (7 bases). Germline V CDR1 and CDR2: MNHEY, SMNVEV (reference sequence). Trimming cost V 5 bases and J 0 bases, with 19 bases left between them. The CDR3 length is 17 residues.

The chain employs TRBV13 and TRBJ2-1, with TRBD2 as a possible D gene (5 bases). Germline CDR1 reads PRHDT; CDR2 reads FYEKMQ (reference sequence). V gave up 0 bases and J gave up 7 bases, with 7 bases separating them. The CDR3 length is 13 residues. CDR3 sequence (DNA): TGTGCCAGCAGCTTAGGTCTAGCAAATGAGCAGTTCTTC. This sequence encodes CASSLGLANEQFF.

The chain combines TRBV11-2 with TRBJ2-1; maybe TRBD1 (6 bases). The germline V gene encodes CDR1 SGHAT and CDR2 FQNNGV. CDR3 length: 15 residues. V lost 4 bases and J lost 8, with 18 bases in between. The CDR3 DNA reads TGTGCCAGCAGCTCGGGGAGAAGGGGGATAGATGAGCAGTTCTTC. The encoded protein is CASSSGRRGIDEQFF.

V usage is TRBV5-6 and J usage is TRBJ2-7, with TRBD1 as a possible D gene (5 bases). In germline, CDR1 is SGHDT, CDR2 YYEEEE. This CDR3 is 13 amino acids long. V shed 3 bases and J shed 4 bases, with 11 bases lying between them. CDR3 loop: CASSWGPYYEQYV. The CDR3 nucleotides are TGTGCCAGCAGCTGGGGCCCATATTACGAGCAGTACGTC.

DNA of the CDR3: TGTGCCAGCAGTCGAGGACAGGGAGCCCCGAACACTGAAGCTTTCTTT. Translation gives CASSRGQGAPNTEAFF. The J gene is TRBJ1-1, the V gene TRBV9, with 8 positions matching TRBD1. Germline CDR1 reads SGDLS; CDR2 reads YYNGEE. J was trimmed by 1 base and V by 5 bases; bases with no gene match: 10. This CDR3 is built from 16 residues.

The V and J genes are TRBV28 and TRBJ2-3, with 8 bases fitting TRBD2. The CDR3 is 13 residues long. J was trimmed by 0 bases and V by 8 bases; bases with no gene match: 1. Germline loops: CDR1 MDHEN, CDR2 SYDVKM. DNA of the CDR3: TGTGCCAGCGGCGGGGGGAGCACAGATACGCAGTATTTT. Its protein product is CASGGGSTDTQYF.

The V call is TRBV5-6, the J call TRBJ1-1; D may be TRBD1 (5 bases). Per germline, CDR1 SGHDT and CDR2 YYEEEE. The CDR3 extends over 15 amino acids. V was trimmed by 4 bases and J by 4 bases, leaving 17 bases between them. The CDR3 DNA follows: TGTGCCAGCAGCCGAACGACAGAAGGTTTCACTGAAGCTTTCTTT. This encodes CASSRTTEGFTEAFF. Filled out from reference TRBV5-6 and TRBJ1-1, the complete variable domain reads DAGVTQSPTHLIKTRGQQVTLRCSPKSGHDTVSWYQQALGQGPQFIFQYYEEEERQRGNFPDRFSGHQFPNYSSELNVNALLLGDSALYLCASSRTTEGFTEAFFGQGTRLTVV.

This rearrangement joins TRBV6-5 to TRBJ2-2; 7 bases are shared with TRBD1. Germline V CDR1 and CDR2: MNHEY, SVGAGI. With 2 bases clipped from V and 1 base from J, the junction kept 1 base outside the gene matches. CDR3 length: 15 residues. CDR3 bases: TGTGCCAGCAGTTACGGGGACAGGAACACCGGGGAGCTGTTTTTT. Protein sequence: CASSYGDRNTGELFF.

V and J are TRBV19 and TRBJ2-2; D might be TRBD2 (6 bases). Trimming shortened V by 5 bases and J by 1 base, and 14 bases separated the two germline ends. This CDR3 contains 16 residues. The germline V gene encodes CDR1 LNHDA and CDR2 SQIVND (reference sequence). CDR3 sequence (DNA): TGTGCCAGTAGTCCGGGACTTCCTTGGAACACCGGGGAGCTGTTTTTT. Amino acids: CASSPGLPWNTGELFF.

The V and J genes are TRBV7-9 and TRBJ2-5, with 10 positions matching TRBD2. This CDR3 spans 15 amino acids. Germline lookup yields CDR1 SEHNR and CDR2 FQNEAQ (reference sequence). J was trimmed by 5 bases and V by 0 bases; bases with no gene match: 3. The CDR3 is CASSLASGRTETQYF. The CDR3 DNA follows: TGTGCCAGCAGCTTAGCTAGCGGGAGGACGGAGACCCAGTACTTC.

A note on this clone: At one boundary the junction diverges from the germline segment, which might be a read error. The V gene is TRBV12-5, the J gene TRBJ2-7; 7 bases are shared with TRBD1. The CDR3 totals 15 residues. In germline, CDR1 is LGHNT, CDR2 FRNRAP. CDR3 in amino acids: CASGLFPGQSSEQYF. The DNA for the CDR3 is TGTGCTAGTGGTTTGTTTCCGGGACAGTCCTCCGAGCAGTACTTC.

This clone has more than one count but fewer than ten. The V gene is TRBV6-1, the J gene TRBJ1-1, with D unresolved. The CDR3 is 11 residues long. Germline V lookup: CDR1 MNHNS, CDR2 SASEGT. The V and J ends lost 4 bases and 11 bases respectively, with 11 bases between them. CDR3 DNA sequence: TGTGCCAGCAGTGGGGCGAGGGATGCTTTCTTT. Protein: CASSGARDAFF.

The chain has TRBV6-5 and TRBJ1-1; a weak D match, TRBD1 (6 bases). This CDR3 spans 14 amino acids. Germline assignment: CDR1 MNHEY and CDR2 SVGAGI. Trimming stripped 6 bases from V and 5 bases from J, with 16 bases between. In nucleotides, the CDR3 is TGTGCCAGCAGGACTATCGAACAGGGAACTGAAGCTTTCTTT. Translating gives CASRTIEQGTEAFF.

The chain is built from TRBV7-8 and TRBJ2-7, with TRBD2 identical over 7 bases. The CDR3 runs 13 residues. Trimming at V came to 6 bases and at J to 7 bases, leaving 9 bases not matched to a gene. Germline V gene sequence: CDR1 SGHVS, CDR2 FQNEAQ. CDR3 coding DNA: TGTGCCAGCAGAGCGGGACCCGGGGGAGAGCAGTACTTC. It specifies CASRAGPGGEQYF.

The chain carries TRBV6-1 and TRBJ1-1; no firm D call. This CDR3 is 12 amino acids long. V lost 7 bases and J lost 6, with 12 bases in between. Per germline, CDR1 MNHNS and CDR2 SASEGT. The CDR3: CASTGSGPEAFF. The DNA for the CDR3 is TGTGCCAGCACCGGAAGTGGGCCTGAAGCTTTCTTT.

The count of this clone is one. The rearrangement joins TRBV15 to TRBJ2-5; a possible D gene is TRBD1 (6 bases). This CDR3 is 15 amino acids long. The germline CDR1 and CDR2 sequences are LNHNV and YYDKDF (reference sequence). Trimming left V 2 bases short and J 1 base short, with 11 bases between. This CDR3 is CATSRKGDVQETQYF. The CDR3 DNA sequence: TGTGCCACCAGCAGAAAGGGGGACGTCCAAGAGACCCAGTACTTC.

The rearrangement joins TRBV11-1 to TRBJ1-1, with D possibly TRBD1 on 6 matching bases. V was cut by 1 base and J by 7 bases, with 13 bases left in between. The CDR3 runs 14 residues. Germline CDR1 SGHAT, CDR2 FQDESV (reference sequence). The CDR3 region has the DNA TGTGCCAGCAGCTTAGATGGGGGCGCGGGTGAAGCTTTCTTT. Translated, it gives CASSLDGGAGEAFF.